The 13 T cell receptor beta chains presented below share a single source sample, sequenced in a study of blood T cell repertoires in COVID-19. Here immunoSEQ multiplex PCR was the method, and the copy in TCRdb shows in-frame clones only, minus some. This table holds about 72,000 clones, roughly 83% found once. The sample was peripheral blood. These TCRs come from a woman aged 80 or older with acute or convalescent COVID-19.

The chain has TRBV24-1 and TRBJ1-1, with D maybe TRBD1 (5 bases). With 3 bases removed from V and 5 bases from J, the gap between germline ends came to 12 bases. Germline V gene lookup returns CDR1 KGHDR and CDR2 SFDVKD. CDR3 length equals 14 residues. As DNA, the CDR3 is TGTGCCACCAGTGATCCCGCCGGGGGGACTGAAGCTTTCTTT. Translation gives CATSDPAGGTEAFF.

V gene TRBV7-2 combines with J gene TRBJ2-3, with 12 bases aligning to TRBD2. The CDR3 length is 15 residues. Germline V gene sequence: CDR1 SGHTA, CDR2 FQGNSA. The junction had 4 bases not matched to a gene; V was cut back by 5 bases and J by 4 bases. For the CDR3, the DNA is TGTGCCAGCAGCCCCGGACTAGCGGGGCCAGATACGCAGTATTTT. Protein product: CASSPGLAGPDTQYF.

V gene TRBV10-2 combines with J gene TRBJ2-1; 12 bases match TRBD2. V lost 6 bases and J lost 0; bases outside the gene matches: 9. The CDR3 is 18 residues long. CDR1 is WSHSY and CDR2 is SAAADI in the germline V gene. Here the CDR3 DNA reads TGCGCCAGCAGAGACCGGACTAGCGGGAAGAGCTCCTACAATGAGCAGTTCTTC. As protein: CASRDRTSGKSSYNEQFF.

This chain connects TRBV6-6 to TRBJ1-5; 8 bases map to TRBD1. The CDR3 loop spans 12 amino acids. V shed 6 bases and J 9 bases; nucleotides not matched to a gene: 4. The germline CDR1 and CDR2 sequences are MNHNY and SVGAGI (reference sequence). CDR3 loop: CASSPDRGPQHF. The CDR3 nucleotides are TGTGCCAGCAGCCCCGACAGGGGGCCCCAGCATTTT.

The J gene is TRBJ2-1, the V gene TRBV10-2, with TRBD2 identical over 10 bases. Germline-derived CDR1 and CDR2 are WSHSY and SAAADI. V shed 6 bases, J shed 9 bases, and the junction held 5 bases outside the gene matches. The CDR3 runs to 13 residues. The CDR3 DNA reads as TGCGCCAGCAGCATAAGCGGGGGGGCTGAGCAGTTCTTC. Its translation is CASSISGGAEQFF.

This chain joins TRBV15 and TRBJ2-1; no clear D gene. The V gene's germline CDR1 is LNHNV and CDR2 YYDKDF (reference sequence). The CDR3 contains 14 residues. V lost 3 bases, J lost 0 bases, and 6 bases lay in between. The CDR3 region has the DNA TGTGCCACCAGCAGGAGTAACTCCTACAATGAGCAGTTCTTC. This sequence encodes CATSRSNSYNEQFF.

The chain combines TRBV29-1 with TRBJ1-5; no definite D call. The CDR3 has 13 amino acids. The germline gives CDR1 SQVTM, CDR2 ANQGSEA. Trimming cost V 6 bases and J 1 base, with 10 bases left between them. The CDR3 sequence: CSVRTGSNQPQHF. The CDR3 bases are TGCAGCGTCCGGACGGGGAGCAATCAGCCCCAGCATTTT.

This clone occurred once. This chain's CDR3 is CASSRGQSTNEKLFF. The CDR3 bases are TGCGCCAGCAGCCGCGGACAGTCAACTAATGAAAAACTGTTTTTT. The chain joins TRBV5-1 to TRBJ1-4, with D possibly matching TRBD1 (6 bases). Germline CDR1 and CDR2: SGHRS and YFSETQ. Trimming removed 4 bases from V and 0 bases from J, with 10 bases in between. The CDR3 spans 15 residues.

The gene calls are TRBV9 and TRBJ2-1; 8 bases agree with TRBD1. The CDR3 runs to 15 residues. CDR1 is SGDLS, CDR2 YYNGEE, per germline. V dropped 4 bases and J dropped 6; count of bases not matched to a gene: 9. CDR3 coding DNA: TGTGCCAGCAGCCCCGGGACAGGCATTGCCAATGAGCAGTTCTTC. It is translated as CASSPGTGIANEQFF.

This clone was recorded a few times. The V and J genes are TRBV5-4 and TRBJ1-2, with TRBD1 identical over 7 bases. The CDR3 runs 16 residues. V shed 4 bases and J 3 bases; nucleotides not matched to a gene: 12. Germline V CDR1 and CDR2: SGHNT, YYREEE (reference sequence). For the CDR3, the DNA is TGTGCCAGCAGCCCGTCAACAGGGGAAGGGGACTATGGCTACACCTTC. This encodes CASSPSTGEGDYGYTF. Complete variable domain (other parts from reference TRBV5-4 and TRBJ1-2): ETGVTQSPTHLIKTRGQQVTLRCSSQSGHNTVSWYQQALGQGPQFIFQYYREEENGRGNFPPRFSGLQFPNYSSELNVNALELDDSALYLCASSPSTGEGDYGYTFGSGTRLTVV.

This sequence joins TRBV24-1 and TRBJ1-2, with 9 bases identical to TRBD1. Germline V gene lookup returns CDR1 KGHDR and CDR2 SFDVKD. V lost 3 bases to trimming and J lost 8 bases; unmatched junction nucleotides: 3. The CDR3 contains 13 residues. The CDR3 DNA sequence: TGTGCCACCAGTGATCGGACAGGGGAAGGCTACACCTTC. It codes for CATSDRTGEGYTF.

The rearrangement joins TRBV3-1 (or the pseudogene TRBV3-2) to TRBJ1-5; TRBD1 might be the D (5 bases). The CDR3 loop spans 15 amino acids. Germline CDR1 reads LGHDT; CDR2 reads YNNKEL (reference sequence). Trimming removed 1 base from V and 2 bases from J, with 9 bases in between. For the CDR3, the DNA is TGTGCCAGCAGCCAAGCCTGGGGGGGCAATCAGCCCCAGCATTTT. This codes for CASSQAWGGNQPQHF.

The chain recombines TRBV29-1 with TRBJ1-5; 8 bases match TRBD1. This CDR3 has 13 residues. Trimming at V came to 4 bases and at J to 7 bases, leaving 6 bases not matched to a gene. Germline values: CDR1 SQVTM, CDR2 ANQGSEA. CDR3 coding DNA: TGCAGCGTTGGACAGGGGCTAGGACAGCCCCAGCATTTT. It translates to CSVGQGLGQPQHF.